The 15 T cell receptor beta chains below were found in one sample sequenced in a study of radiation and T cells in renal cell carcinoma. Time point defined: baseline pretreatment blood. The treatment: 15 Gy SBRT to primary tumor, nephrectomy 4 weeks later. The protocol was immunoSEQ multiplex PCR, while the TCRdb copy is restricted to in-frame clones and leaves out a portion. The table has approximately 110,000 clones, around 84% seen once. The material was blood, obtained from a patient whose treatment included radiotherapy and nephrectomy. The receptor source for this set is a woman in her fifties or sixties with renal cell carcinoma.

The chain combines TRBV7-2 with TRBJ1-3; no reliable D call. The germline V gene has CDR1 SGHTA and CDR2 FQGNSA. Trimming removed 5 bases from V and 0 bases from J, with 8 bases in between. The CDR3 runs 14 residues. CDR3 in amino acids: CASSRRGSGNTIYF. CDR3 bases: TGTGCCAGCAGCCGACGGGGCTCTGGAAACACCATATATTTT.

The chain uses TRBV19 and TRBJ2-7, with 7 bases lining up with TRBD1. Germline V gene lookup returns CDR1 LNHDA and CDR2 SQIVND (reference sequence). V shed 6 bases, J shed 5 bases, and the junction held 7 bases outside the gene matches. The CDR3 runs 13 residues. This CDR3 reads CASSPFQGDEQYF. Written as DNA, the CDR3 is TGTGCCAGTAGCCCCTTCCAGGGGGACGAGCAGTACTTC.

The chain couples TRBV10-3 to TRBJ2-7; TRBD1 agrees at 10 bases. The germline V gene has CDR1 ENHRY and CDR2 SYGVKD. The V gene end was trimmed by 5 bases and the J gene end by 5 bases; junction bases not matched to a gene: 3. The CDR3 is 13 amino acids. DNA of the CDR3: TGTGCCATCAGTCGGGACAGGGGTCACGAGCAGTACTTC. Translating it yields CAISRDRGHEQYF.

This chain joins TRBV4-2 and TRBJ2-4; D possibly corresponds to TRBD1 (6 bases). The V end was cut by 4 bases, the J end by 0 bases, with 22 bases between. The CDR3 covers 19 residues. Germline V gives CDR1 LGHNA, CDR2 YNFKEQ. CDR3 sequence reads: CASSPIPTGTNLAKNIQYF. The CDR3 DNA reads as TGTGCCAGCAGCCCTATACCTACAGGGACGAACCTAGCCAAAAACATTCAGTACTTC.

The CDR3 region is CSVALNYGYTF. Written as DNA, the CDR3 is TGCAGCGTTGCTTTGAACTATGGCTACACCTTC. The chain uses TRBV29-1 and TRBJ1-2; D is unclear. V lost 4 bases, J lost 2 bases, and 5 bases lay in between. The CDR3 runs 11 residues. Germline V gives CDR1 SQVTM, CDR2 ANQGSEA.

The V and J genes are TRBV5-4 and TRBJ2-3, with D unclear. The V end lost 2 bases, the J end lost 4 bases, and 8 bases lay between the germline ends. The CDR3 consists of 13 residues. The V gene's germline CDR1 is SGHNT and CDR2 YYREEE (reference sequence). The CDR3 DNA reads TGTGCCAGCAGCTTTAATGGGCCAGATACGCAGTATTTT. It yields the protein CASSFNGPDTQYF.

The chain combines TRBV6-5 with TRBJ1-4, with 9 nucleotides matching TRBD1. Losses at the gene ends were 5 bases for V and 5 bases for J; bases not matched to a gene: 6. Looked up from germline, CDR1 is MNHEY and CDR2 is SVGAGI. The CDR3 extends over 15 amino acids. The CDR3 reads CASSGTGPRNEKLFF. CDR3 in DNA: TGTGCCAGCAGTGGGACAGGGCCGAGGAATGAAAAACTGTTTTTT.

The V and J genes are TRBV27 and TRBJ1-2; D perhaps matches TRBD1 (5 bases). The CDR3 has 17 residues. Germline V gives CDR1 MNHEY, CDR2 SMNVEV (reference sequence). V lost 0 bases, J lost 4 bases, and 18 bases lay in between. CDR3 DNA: TGTGCCAGCAGTTTATCTCCAGGGAAGACGGGTGCCTATGGCTACACCTTC. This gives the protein CASSLSPGKTGAYGYTF.

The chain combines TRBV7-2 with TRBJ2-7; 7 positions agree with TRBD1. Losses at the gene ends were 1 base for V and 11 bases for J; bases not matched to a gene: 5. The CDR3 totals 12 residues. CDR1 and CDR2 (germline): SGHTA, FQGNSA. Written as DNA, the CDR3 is TGTGCCAGCAGCTTAGAAGAGGGGGCGAAGTACTTC. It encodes CASSLEEGAKYF.

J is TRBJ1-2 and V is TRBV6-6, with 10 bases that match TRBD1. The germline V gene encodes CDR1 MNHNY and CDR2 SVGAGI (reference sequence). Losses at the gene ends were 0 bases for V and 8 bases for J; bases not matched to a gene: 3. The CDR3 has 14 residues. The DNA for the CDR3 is TGTGCCAGCAGTTACTCAGACAGGGGGCAGGGCTACACCTTC. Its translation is CASSYSDRGQGYTF.

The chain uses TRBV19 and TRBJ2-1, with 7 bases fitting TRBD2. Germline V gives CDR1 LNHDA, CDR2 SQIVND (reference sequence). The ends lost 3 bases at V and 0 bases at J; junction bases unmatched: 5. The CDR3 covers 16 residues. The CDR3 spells CASSMGGRSSYNEQFF. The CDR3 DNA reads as TGTGCCAGTAGTATGGGAGGGAGGAGCTCCTACAATGAGCAGTTCTTC.

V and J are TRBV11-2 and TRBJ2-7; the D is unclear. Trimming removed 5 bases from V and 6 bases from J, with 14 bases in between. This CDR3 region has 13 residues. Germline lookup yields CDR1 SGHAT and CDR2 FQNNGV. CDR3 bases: TGTGCCAGCAGCGAGGACCGACGGCGCGAGCAGTACTTC. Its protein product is CASSEDRRREQYF. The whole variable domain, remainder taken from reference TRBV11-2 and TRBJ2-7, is EAGVAQSPRYKIIEKRQSVAFWCNPISGHATLYWYQQILGQGPKLLIQFQNNGVVDDSQLPKDRFSAERLKGVDSTLKIQPAKLEDSAVYLCASSEDRRREQYFGPGTRLTVT.

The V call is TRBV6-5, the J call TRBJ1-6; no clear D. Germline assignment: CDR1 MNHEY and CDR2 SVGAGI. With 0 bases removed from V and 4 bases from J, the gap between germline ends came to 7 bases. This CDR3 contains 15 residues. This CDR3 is CASSYSEAYNSPLHF. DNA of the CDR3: TGTGCCAGCAGTTACTCAGAGGCGTATAATTCACCCCTCCACTTT.

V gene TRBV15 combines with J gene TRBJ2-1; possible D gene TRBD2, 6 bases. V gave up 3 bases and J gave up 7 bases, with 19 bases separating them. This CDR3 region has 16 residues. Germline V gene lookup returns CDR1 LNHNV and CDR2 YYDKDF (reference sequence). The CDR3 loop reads CATSSTSSDWGNEQFF. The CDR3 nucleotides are TGTGCCACCAGCAGTACTTCTAGCGACTGGGGGAATGAGCAGTTCTTC. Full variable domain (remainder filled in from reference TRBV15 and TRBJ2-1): DAMVIQNPRYQVTQFGKPVTLSCSQTLNHNVMYWYQQKSSQAPKLLFHYYDKDFNNEADTPDNFQSRRPNTSFCFLDIRSPGLGDTAMYLCATSSTSSDWGNEQFFGPGTRLTVL.

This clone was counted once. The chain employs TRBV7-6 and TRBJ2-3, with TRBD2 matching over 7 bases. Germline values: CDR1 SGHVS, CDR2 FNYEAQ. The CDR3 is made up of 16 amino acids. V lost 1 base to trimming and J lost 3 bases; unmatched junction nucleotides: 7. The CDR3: CASSLVAGRGTDTQYF. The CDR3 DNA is TGTGCCAGCAGCTTAGTTGCGGGGCGGGGGACAGATACGCAGTATTTT.